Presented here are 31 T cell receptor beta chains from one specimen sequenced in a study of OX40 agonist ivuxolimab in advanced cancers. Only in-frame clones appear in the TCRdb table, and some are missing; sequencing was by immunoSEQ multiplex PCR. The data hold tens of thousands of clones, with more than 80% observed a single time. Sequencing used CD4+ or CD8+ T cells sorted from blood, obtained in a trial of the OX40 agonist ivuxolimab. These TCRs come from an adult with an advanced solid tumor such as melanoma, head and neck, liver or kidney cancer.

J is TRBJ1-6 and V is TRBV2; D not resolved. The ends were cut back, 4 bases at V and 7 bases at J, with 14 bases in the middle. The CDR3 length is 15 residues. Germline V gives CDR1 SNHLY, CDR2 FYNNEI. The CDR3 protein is CASSVRGITNSPLHF. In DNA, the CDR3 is TGTGCCAGCAGTGTTCGGGGAATCACCAATTCACCCCTCCACTTT.

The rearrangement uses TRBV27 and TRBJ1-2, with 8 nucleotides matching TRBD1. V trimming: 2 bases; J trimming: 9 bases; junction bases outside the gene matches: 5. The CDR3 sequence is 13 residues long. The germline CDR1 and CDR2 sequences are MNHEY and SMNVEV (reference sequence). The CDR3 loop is CASSLQGAYSYTF. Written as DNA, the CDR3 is TGTGCCAGCAGTTTACAGGGGGCGTATAGCTACACCTTC.

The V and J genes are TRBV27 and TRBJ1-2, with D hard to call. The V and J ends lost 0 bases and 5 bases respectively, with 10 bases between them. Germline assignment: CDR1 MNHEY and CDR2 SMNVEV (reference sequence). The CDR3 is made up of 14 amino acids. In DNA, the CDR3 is TGTGCCAGCAGTTTATCGGAGCGAGGTTATGGCTACACCTTC. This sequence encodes CASSLSERGYGYTF.

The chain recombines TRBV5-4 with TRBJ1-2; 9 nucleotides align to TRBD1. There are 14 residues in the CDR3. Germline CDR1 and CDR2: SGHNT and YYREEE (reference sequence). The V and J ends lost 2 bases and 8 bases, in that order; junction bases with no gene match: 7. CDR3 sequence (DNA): TGTGCCAGCAGCTTAGGGACAGGGTCAGGGGGCTACACCTTC. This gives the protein CASSLGTGSGGYTF.

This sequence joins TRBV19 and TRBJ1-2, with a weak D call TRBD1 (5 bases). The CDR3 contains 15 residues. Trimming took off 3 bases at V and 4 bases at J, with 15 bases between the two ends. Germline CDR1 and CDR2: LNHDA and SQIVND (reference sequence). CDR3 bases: TGTGCCAGTAGTATTGGGGCAGGATCTGCCTATGGCTACACCTTC. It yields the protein CASSIGAGSAYGYTF. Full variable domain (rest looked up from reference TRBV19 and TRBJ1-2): DGGITQSPKYLFRKEGQNVTLSCEQNLNHDAMYWYRQDPGQGLRLIYYSQIVNDFQKGDIAEGYSVSREKKESFPLTVTSAQKNPTAFYLCASSIGAGSAYGYTFGSGTRLTVV.

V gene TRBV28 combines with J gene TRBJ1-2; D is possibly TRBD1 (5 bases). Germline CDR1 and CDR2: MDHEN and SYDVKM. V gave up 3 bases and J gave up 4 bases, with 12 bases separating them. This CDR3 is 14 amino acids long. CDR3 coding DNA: TGTGCCAGCAGTTTCCAGGGAGCTACCTATGGCTACACCTTC. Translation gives CASSFQGATYGYTF.

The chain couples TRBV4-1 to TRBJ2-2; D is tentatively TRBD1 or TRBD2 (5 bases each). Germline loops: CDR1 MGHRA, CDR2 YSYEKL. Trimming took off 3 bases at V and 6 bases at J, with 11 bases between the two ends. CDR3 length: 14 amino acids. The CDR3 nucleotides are TGCGCCAGCAGCCAGGGACCCGACTCCGGGGAGCTGTTTTTT. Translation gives CASSQGPDSGELFF.

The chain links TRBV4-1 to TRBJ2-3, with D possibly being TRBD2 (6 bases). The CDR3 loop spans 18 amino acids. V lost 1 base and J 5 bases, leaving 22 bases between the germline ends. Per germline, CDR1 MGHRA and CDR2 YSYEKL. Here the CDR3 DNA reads TGCGCCAGCAGCCAAGTCCCCACGGGAGTTGTTGTGGAAGATACGCAGTATTTT. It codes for CASSQVPTGVVVEDTQYF.

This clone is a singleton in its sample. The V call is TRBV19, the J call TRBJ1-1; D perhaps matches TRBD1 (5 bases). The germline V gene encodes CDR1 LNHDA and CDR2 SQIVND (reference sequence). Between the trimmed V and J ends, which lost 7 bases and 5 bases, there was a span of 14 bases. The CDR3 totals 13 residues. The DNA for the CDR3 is TGTGCCAGTAAGTTGGGGGTTGTGACTGAAGCTTTCTTT. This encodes CASKLGVVTEAFF.

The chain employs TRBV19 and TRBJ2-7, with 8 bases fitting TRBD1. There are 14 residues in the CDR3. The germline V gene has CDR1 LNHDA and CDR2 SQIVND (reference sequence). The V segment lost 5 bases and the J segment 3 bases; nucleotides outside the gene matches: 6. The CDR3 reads CASSLYTGGYEQYF. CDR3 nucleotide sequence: TGTGCCAGTAGTCTCTATACAGGGGGCTACGAGCAGTACTTC. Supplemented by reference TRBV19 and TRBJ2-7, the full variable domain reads DGGITQSPKYLFRKEGQNVTLSCEQNLNHDAMYWYRQDPGQGLRLIYYSQIVNDFQKGDIAEGYSVSREKKESFPLTVTSAQKNPTAFYLCASSLYTGGYEQYFGPGTRLTVT.

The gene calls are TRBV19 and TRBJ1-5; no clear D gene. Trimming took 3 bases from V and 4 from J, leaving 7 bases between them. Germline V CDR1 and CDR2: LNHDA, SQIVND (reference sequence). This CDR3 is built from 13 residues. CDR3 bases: TGTGCCAGTAGTATTGGCGGGAATCAGCCCCAGCATTTT. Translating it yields CASSIGGNQPQHF.

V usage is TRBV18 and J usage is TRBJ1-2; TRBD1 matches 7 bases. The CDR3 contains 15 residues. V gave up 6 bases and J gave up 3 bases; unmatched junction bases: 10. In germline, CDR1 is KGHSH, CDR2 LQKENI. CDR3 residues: CASSLGQALYYGYTF. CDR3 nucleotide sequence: TGTGCCAGCTCCCTCGGACAGGCCCTATACTATGGCTACACCTTC.

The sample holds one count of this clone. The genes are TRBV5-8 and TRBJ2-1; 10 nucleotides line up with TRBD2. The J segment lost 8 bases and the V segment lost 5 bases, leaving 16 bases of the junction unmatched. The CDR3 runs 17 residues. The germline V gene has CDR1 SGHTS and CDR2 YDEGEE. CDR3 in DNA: TGTGCCAGCAGTTGGTCGGTCGCTAGCGGGAGAGGGGATGAGCAGTTCTTC. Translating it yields CASSWSVASGRGDEQFF.

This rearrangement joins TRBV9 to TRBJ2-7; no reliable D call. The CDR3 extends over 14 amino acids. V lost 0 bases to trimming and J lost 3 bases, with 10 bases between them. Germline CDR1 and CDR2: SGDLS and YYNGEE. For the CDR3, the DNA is TGTGCCAGCAGCGTAGGCAGGACGGACTACGAGCAGTACTTC. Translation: CASSVGRTDYEQYF.

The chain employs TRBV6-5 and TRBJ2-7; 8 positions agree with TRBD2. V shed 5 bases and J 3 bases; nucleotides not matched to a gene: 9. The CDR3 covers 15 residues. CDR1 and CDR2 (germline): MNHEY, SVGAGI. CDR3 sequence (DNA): TGTGCCAGCAGTAGTGGACTAGCCCTCGTCTACGAGCAGTACTTC. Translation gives CASSSGLALVYEQYF.

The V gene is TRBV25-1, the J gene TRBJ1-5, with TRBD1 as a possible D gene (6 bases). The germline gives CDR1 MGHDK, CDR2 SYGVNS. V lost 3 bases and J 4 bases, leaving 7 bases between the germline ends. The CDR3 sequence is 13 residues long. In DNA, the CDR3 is TGTGCCAGCAGTGAGCAGGGGAATCAGCCCCAGCATTTT. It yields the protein CASSEQGNQPQHF.

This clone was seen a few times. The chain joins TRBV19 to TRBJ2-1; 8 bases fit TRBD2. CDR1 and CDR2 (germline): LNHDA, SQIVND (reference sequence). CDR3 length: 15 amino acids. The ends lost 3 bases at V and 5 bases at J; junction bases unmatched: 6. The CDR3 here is CASSISSGPHNEQFF. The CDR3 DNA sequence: TGTGCCAGTAGTATCTCTAGCGGGCCCCACAATGAGCAGTTCTTC.

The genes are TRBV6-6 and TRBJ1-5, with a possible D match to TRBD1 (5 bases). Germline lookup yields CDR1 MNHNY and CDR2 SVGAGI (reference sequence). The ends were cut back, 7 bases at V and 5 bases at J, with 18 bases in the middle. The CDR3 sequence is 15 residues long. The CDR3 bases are TGTGCCAGCACCATATGGGGCCGGGCCCATCAGCCCCAGCATTTT. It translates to CASTIWGRAHQPQHF.

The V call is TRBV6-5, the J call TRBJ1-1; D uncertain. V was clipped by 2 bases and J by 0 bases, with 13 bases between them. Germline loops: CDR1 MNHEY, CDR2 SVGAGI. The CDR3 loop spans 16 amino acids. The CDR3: CASSYRISQLNTEAFF. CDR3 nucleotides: TGTGCCAGCAGTTACCGTATATCACAACTGAACACTGAAGCTTTCTTT.

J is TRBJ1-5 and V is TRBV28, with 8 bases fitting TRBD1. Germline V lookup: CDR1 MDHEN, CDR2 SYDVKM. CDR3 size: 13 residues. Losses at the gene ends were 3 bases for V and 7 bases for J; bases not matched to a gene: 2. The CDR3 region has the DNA TGTGCCAGCAGTTTTGACAGGGGACAGCCCCAGCATTTT. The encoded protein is CASSFDRGQPQHF.

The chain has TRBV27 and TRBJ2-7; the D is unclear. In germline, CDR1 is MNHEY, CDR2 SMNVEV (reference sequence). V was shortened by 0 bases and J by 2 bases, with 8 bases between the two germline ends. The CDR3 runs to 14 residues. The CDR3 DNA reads TGTGCCAGCAGTTTATCAACCGGAACCTACGAGCAGTACTTC. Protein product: CASSLSTGTYEQYF.

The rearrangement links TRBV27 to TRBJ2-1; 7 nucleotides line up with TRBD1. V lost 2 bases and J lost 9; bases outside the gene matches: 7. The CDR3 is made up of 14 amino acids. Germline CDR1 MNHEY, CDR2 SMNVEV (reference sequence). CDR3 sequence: CASSLKGAGGEQFF. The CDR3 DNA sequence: TGTGCCAGCAGTTTAAAGGGGGCTGGTGGTGAGCAGTTCTTC.

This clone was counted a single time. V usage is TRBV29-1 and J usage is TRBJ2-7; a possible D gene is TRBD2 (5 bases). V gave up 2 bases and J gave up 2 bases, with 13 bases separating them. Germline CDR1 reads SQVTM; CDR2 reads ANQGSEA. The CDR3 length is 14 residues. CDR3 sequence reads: CSVELPGGAYEQYF. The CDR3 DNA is TGCAGCGTTGAATTGCCAGGAGGAGCCTACGAGCAGTACTTC.

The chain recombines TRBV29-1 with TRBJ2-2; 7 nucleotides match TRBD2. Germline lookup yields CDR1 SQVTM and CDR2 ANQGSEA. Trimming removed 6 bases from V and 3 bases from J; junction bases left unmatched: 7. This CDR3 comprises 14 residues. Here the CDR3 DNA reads TGCAGCGTCAAGGGAGGGTATGACACCGGGGAGCTGTTTTTT. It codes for CSVKGGYDTGELFF.

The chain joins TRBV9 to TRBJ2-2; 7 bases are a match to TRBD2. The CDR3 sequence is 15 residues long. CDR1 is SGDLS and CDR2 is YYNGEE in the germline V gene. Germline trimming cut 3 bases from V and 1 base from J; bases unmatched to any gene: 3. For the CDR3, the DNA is TGTGCCAGCAGCGCGGGGGGTCAGAACACCGGGGAGCTGTTTTTT. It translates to CASSAGGQNTGELFF. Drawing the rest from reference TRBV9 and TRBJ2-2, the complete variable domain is DSGVTQTPKHLITATGQRVTLRCSPRSGDLSVYWYQQSLDQGLQFLIQYYNGEERAKGNILERFSAQQFPDLHSELNLSSLELGDSALYFCASSAGGQNTGELFFGEGSRLTVL.

The CDR3 spells CASSLVQANTEAFF. The CDR3 DNA follows: TGTGCCAGCAGCTTAGTTCAGGCGAACACTGAAGCTTTCTTT. This chain connects TRBV7-9 to TRBJ1-1; D gene unclear. Trimming left V 1 base short and J 1 base short, with 7 bases between. Germline V lookup: CDR1 SEHNR, CDR2 FQNEAQ (reference sequence). CDR3 length equals 14 residues.

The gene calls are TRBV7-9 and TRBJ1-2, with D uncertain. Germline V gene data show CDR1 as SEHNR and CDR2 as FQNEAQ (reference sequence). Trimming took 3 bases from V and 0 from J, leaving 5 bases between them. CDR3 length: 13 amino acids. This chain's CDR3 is CASSFGANYGYTF. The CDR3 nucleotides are TGTGCCAGCAGCTTTGGAGCTAACTATGGCTACACCTTC.

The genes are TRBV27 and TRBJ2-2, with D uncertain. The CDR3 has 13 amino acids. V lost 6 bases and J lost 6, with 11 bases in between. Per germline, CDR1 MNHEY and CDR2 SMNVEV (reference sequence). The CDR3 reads CASSRRPPGELFF. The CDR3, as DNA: TGTGCCAGCAGCCGACGACCCCCCGGGGAGCTGTTTTTT.

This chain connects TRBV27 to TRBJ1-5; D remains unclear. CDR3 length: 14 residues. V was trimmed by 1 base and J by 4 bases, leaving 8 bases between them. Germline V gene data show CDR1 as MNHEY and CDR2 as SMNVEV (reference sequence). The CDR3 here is CASSLLGRNQPQHF. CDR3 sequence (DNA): TGTGCCAGCAGTTTATTGGGGAGAAATCAGCCCCAGCATTTT.

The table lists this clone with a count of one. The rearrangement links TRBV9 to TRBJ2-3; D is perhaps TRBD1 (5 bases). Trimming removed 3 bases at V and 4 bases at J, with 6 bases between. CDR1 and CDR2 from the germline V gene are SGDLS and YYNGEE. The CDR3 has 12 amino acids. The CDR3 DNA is TGTGCCAGCAGCGCAGGGTCAGATACGCAGTATTTT. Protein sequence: CASSAGSDTQYF.

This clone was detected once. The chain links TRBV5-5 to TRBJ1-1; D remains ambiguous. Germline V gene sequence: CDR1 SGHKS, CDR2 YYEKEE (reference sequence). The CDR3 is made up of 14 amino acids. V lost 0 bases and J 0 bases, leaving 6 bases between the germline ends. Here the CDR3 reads CASSLEFMNTEAFF. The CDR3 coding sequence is TGTGCCAGCAGCTTGGAATTCATGAACACTGAAGCTTTCTTT.